This TCR beta chain was obtained from a study of technical replicates of blood from a few donors. TCRdb's copy holds only in-frame clones and misses some; the assay was immunoSEQ multiplex PCR. The sample consists of around 69,000 clones, around 97% of them appearing once. The receptor was derived from a human donor in good health. The sample consisted of T cells isolated from PBMCs.

For the CDR3, the DNA is TGTGCCAGCAGTGAATCGACGCGGGGAAACAATGAGCAGTTCTTC. Protein sequence: CASSESTRGNNEQFF. The chain has TRBV25-1 and TRBJ2-1; tentatively, D is TRBD2 (6 bases). Germline V CDR1 and CDR2: MGHDK, SYGVNS. V shed 1 base and J shed 5 bases, with 12 bases lying between them. This CDR3 has 15 amino acids.